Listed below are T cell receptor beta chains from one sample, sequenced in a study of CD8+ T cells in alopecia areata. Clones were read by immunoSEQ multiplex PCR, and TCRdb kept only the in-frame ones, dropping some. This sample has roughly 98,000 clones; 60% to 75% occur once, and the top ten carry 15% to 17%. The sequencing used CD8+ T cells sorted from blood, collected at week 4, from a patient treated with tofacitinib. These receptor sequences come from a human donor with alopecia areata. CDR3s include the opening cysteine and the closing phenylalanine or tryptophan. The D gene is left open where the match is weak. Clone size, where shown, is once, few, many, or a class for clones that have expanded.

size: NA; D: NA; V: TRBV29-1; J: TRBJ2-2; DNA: TGCAGCGTCGAGGGCCAGGAATGGGCCGGGGAGCTGTTTTTT; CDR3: CSVEGQEWAGELFF
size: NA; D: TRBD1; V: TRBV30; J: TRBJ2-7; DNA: TGTGCCTGGAGACCCTGGACAGGGGGCAACGAGCAGTACTTC; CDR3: CAWRPWTGGNEQYF
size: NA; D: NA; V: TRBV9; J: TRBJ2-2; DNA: TGTGCCAGCAACGAGGGTGACACCGGGGAGCTGTTTTTT; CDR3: CASNEGDTGELFF
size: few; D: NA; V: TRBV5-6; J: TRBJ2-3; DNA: TGTGCCAGCAGCTTGGTGCGGGGTGGAACAGATACGCAGTATTTT; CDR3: CASSLVRGGTDTQYF
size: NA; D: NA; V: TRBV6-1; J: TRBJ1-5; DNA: TGTGCCAGCAGAGGCGATACTAGCAATCAGCCCCAGCATTTT; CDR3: CASRGDTSNQPQHF
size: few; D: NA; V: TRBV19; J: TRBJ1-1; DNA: TGTGCCAGTAGTATAGGTACAGCTAACACTGAAGCTTTCTTT; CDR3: CASSIGTANTEAFF
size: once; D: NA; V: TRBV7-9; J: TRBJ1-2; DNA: TGTGCCAGCAGCTTATCGACAGCACAATTCTATGGCTACACCTTC; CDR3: CASSLSTAQFYGYTF
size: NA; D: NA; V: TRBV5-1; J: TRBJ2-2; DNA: TGCGCCAGCAGCTTGGCGCAGAACACCGGGGAGCTGTTTTTT; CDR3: CASSLAQNTGELFF
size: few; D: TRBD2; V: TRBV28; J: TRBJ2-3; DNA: TGTGCCAGCAGTTTACGGGAGGGCCAAGATACGCAGTATTTT; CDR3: CASSLREGQDTQYF
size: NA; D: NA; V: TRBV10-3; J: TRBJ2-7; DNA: TGTGCCATCAGTGATTATAGCGTCGCGTACGAGCAGTACTTC; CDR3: CAISDYSVAYEQYF
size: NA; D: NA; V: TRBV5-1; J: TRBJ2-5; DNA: TGCGCCAGCAGCTTGCCAGGGGAAGAGACCCAGTACTTC; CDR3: CASSLPGEETQYF
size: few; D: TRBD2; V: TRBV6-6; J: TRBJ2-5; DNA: TGTGCCAGCGACAAAGCGGGGTACCAAGAGACCCAGTACTTC; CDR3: CASDKAGYQETQYF
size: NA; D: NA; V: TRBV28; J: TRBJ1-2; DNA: TGTGCCAGCAGTTTATCGATCGATGGCTACACCTTC; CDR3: CASSLSIDGYTF
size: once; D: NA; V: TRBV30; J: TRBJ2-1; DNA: TGTGCCTGGAGTGTATTCGGGAACAATGAGCAGTTCTTC; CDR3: CAWSVFGNNEQFF
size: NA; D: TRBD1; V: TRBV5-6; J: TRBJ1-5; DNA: TGTGCCAGCAGCTCAGGACAGGGCAATCAGCCCCAGCATTTT; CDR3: CASSSGQGNQPQHF
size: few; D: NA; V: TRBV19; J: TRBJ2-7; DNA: TGTGCCAGTACATCGGGGTACGAGCAGTACTTC; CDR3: CASTSGYEQYF
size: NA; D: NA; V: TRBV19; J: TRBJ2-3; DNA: TGTGCCAGCCGGAGAGGAGTCGGCACAGATACGCAGTATTTT; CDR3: CASRRGVGTDTQYF
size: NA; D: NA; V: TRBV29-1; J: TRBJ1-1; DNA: TGCAGCGCCAGCCGGGACACCAACACTGAAGCTTTCTTT; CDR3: CSASRDTNTEAFF
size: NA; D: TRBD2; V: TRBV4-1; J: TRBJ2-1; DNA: TGCGCCAGCAGCCAAGAAGGGCTAGCGGACAACAATGAGCAGTTCTTC; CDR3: CASSQEGLADNNEQFF
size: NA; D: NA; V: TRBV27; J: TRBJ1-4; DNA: TGTGCCAGCAGTCTGGGGGGGATAAATGAAAAACTGTTTTTT; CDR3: CASSLGGINEKLFF
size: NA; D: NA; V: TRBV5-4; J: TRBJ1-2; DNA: TGTGCCAGCAGCTTGGAAACGAGGAACTATGGCTACACCTTC; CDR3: CASSLETRNYGYTF
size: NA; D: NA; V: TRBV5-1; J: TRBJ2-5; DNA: TGCGCCAGCAGCTTCGTGGGCGGGCAAGAGACCCAGTACTTC; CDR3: CASSFVGGQETQYF
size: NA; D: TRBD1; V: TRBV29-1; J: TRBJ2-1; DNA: TGCAGCGTTGAAGGGACAGGGTTGGACAATGAGCAGTTCTTC; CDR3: CSVEGTGLDNEQFF
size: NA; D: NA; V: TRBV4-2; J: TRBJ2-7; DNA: TGTGCCAGCAGCCAAGGGTCAGGAGACCCCTACGAGCAGTACTTC; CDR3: CASSQGSGDPYEQYF